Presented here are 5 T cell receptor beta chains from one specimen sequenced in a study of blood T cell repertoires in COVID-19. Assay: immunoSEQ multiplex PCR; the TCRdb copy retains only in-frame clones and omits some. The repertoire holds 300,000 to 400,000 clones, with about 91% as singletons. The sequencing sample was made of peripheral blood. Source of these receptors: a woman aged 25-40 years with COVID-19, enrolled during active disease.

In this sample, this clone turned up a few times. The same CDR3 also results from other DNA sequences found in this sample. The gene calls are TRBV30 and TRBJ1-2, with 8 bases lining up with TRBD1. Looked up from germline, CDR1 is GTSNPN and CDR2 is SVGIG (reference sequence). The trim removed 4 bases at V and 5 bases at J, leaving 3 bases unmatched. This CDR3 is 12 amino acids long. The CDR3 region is CAWKGQGYGYTF. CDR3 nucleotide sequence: TGTGCCTGGAAAGGACAGGGTTATGGCTACACCTTC.

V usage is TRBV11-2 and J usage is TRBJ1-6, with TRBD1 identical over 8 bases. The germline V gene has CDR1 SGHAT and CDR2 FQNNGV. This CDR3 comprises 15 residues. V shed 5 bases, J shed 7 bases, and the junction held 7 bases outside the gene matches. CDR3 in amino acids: CASSPIQGENSPLHF. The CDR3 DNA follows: TGTGCCAGCAGCCCGATACAGGGGGAGAATTCACCCCTCCACTTT.

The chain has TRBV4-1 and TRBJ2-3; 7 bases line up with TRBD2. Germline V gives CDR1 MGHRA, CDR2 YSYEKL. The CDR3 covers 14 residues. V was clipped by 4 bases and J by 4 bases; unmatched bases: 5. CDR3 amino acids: CASSPGAGADTQYF. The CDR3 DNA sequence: TGCGCCAGCAGCCCCGGGGCGGGGGCAGATACGCAGTATTTT.

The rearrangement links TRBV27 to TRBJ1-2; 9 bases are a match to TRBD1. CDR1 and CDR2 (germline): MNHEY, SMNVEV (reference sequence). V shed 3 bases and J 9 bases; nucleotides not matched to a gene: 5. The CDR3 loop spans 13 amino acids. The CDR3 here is CASSFSTGGSYTF. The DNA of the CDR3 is TGTGCCAGCAGTTTTTCGACAGGGGGGAGCTACACCTTC.

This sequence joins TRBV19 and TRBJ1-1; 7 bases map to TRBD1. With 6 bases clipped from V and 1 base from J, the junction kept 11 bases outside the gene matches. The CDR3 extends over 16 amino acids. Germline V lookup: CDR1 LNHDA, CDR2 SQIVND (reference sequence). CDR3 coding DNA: TGTGCCAGTAGCCTTGGGACAGCTCCCCCGAACACTGAAGCTTTCTTT. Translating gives CASSLGTAPPNTEAFF.